Listed below are T cell receptor beta chains from one sample, sequenced in a study of T-cell memory formation after mild COVID-19. In TCRdb, the 5' RACE reads were re-called with MiXCR into one record per CDR3 protein. The table records about 140,000 distinct CDR3 sequences, 11% to 15% of them present only once. The sequenced sample consisted of PBMCs or a T cell subset sorted from them (not recorded which). All receptors come from an adult woman who had mild COVID-19 (a few samples of this study predate the infection). Cell type and time point are not known. The CDR3 runs from the conserved cysteine through the conserved F or W. The D gene is left open where the match is weak. Size tells how often a clone was seen (once, few, many) or the class of an expanded clone, and some rows leave it out.

d_gene,abundance,j_gene,v_gene,CDR3nt,CDR3aa
-,-,TRBJ1-1,TRBV7-9,TGTGCCAGCAGCTTATTGGTCGTGCGTGAGGCTTTCTTT,CASSLLVVREAFF
TRBD1,-,TRBJ1-1,TRBV5-5,TGTGCCAGCAGCTTGGACAGGGGGCGAACTGAAGCTTTCTTT,CASSLDRGRTEAFF
-,-,TRBJ2-3,TRBV2,TGTGCCAGCACCAGAGGTGGCACAGATACGCAGTATTTT,CASTRGGTDTQYF
-,few,TRBJ2-1,TRBV21-1,TGTGCCAGCAGCAAGTTGGGAAATGAGCAGTTCTTC,CASSKLGNEQFF
-,-,TRBJ2-7,TRBV9,TGTGCCAGCAGCGTTCGGCCACAGTCGCAGTTCTACGAGCAGTACTTC,CASSVRPQSQFYEQYF
TRBD1,many,TRBJ2-1,TRBV12-3/TRBV12-4,TGTGCCAGCAGTTCCGGACAGGGGGGTCGTGAGCAGTTCTTC,CASSSGQGGREQFF
-,many,TRBJ2-1,TRBV7-9,TGTGCCAGCAGCACTACTCCCGGTGGCAATGAGCAGTTCTTC,CASSTTPGGNEQFF
-,-,TRBJ1-2,TRBV2,TGTGCCAGCTGGACGTGGGGGACTTGGGGCTACACCTTC,CASWTWGTWGYTF
TRBD1,few,TRBJ2-5,TRBV7-9,TGTGCCAGCAGCCCCCCCCCGGGACAGGGAGAGACCCAGTACTTC,CASSPPPGQGETQYF
-,many,TRBJ2-3,TRBV7-9,TGTGCCAGCAGCGGCCGTCAGGTTAGCACAGATACGCAGTATTTT,CASSGRQVSTDTQYF
-,many,TRBJ2-7,TRBV6-2/TRBV6-3,TGTGCCAGCAGCGTTTCCTACGAGCAGTACTTC,CASSVSYEQYF
-,-,TRBJ1-1,TRBV10-3,TGTGCCATCAGTGTGTCGACAGTTGAAGCTTTCTTT,CAISVSTVEAFF
TRBD1,-,TRBJ1-2,TRBV9,TGTGCCAGCAGCGCCCGGGACAGTCGGGGGGTTAGTGGCTACACCTTC,CASSARDSRGVSGYTF
TRBD2,few,TRBJ2-3,TRBV20-1,TGCAGTGCTGCCACGGATTGGGCGGGAGGGATAGATACGCAGTATTTT,CSAATDWAGGIDTQYF
-,few,TRBJ2-1,TRBV7-6,TGTGCCAGCAGCTTGAGTGTGGGGGATGAGCAGTTCTTC,CASSLSVGDEQFF
-,many,TRBJ2-4,TRBV12-3/TRBV12-4,TGTGCCAGCAGTTATGGGACTTTAGCCAAAAACATTCAGTACTTC,CASSYGTLAKNIQYF
TRBD2,few,TRBJ2-5,TRBV9,TGTGCCAGCAGCCCCTGGACTAGCCGAGAGACCCAGTACTTC,CASSPWTSRETQYF
TRBD1,-,TRBJ1-1,TRBV5-1,TGCGCCAGCAGCTCCCCTAGCCCCGACAGGGGAAACACTGAAGCTTTCTTT,CASSSPSPDRGNTEAFF
-,few,TRBJ1-5,TRBV15,TGTGCCACCAGCGTACAGGGATTTAATCAGCCCCAGCATTTT,CATSVQGFNQPQHF
TRBD2,many,TRBJ2-1,TRBV5-5,TGTGCCAGCAGCTTGGCGGCGGGAGGACCGAGCTCCTACAATGAGCAGTTCTTC,CASSLAAGGPSSYNEQFF
-,-,TRBJ1-2,TRBV27,TGTGCCAGCAGCCCCATCGGCGTCAACTATGGCTACACCTTC,CASSPIGVNYGYTF
-,few,TRBJ2-1,TRBV6-6,TGTGCCAGCAGTACTCAGCCCTCCTACAATGAGCAGTTCTTC,CASSTQPSYNEQFF
-,many,TRBJ2-1,TRBV28,TGTGCCAGCAGTCGAACCTACAATGAGCAGTTCTTC,CASSRTYNEQFF
-,few,TRBJ1-1,TRBV20-1,TGCAGTGCTCCGAGGTCTGTAGAAGCTTTCTTT,CSAPRSVEAFF
TRBD2,-,TRBJ2-7,TRBV12-3/TRBV12-4,TGTGCCAGCAGTTTCCCTAGCGGGACGACCTACGAGCAGTACTTC,CASSFPSGTTYEQYF
TRBD2,few,TRBJ2-1,TRBV7-9,TGTGCCAGCAGCCCTAGCGGGACGAGCTCCTACAATGAGCAGTTCTTC,CASSPSGTSSYNEQFF
-,many,TRBJ2-1,TRBV6-5,TGTGCCGTCGGACTAGAGCAGTTCTTC,CAVGLEQFF
TRBD1,few,TRBJ1-2,TRBV4-1,TGCGCCAGCAGCCAAGATAGGGGACAGGATCCCCTCCCCTATGGCTACACCTTC,CASSQDRGQDPLPYGYTF
-,-,TRBJ2-7,TRBV28,TGTGCCAGCACCCCTGGACCGGGTGACGAGCAGTACTTC,CASTPGPGDEQYF
-,many,TRBJ2-5,TRBV5-1,TGCGCCAGCAGCGTACCTACAGGGATCCAAGAGACCCAGTACTTC,CASSVPTGIQETQYF
-,-,TRBJ2-3,TRBV9,TGTGCCAGCAGCGTATGGGGCAGGCCCACAGATACGCAGTATTTT,CASSVWGRPTDTQYF
-,-,TRBJ2-1,TRBV11-1,TGTGCCAGCAGTCCAGGGGACGGTCTTTCCTACAATGAGCAGTTCTTC,CASSPGDGLSYNEQFF
-,-,TRBJ2-5,TRBV20-1,TGCAGTGCTAGTAGTCCAAGGGGTTTGGCGACCCAGTACTTC,CSASSPRGLATQYF
-,few,TRBJ1-1,TRBV20-1,TGCAGTGCTAGAAATGGGAAGGGGGAGAACACTGAAGCTTTCTTT,CSARNGKGENTEAFF
TRBD2,few,TRBJ2-2,TRBV7-6,TGTGCCAGCAGCCTCGTCGGACTAGCGGGGGGCTCTGGACTGTTTTTT,CASSLVGLAGGSGLFF
TRBD2,-,TRBJ2-7,TRBV20-1,TGCAGTGCTAGATCCGGGGGGGGCTACGAGCAGTACTTC,CSARSGGGYEQYF
-,few,TRBJ2-3,TRBV5-5,TGTGCCAGCAGCTTGCTGTCCGGGGGTAACACAGATACGCAGTATTTT,CASSLLSGGNTDTQYF
-,-,TRBJ2-5,TRBV5-1,TGCGCCAGCAGCAAAGGGACTTCGCAAGAGACCCAGTACTTC,CASSKGTSQETQYF
TRBD1,few,TRBJ2-3,TRBV4-2,TGTGCCAGCAGCCAGGCCTACTTGTCACAGGGGGCGAGTATGGGGCGTACAGATACGCAGTATTTT,CASSQAYLSQGASMGRTDTQYF
-,few,TRBJ1-5,TRBV15,TGTGCCACCAGCGGGGCAGTCAATCAGCCCCAGCATTTT,CATSGAVNQPQHF
-,few,TRBJ1-2,TRBV6-5,TGTGCCAGCAGTTACTTGGGAGACTCCTATGGCTACACCTTC,CASSYLGDSYGYTF
TRBD2,few,TRBJ2-1,TRBV4-1,TGCGCCAGCAGCCCGAACCCCGGACTAGCGGGAGGCTATGAGCAGTTCTTC,CASSPNPGLAGGYEQFF
-,-,TRBJ2-1,TRBV19,TGTGCCAGCAAGAACCGGGACTTGTACAATGAGCAGTTCTTC,CASKNRDLYNEQFF
-,few,TRBJ2-5,TRBV2,TGTGCCAGCAGTGAAATCGAGACGGTTAAAGAGACCCAGTACTTC,CASSEIETVKETQYF
TRBD1,few,TRBJ2-7,TRBV7-9,TGTGCCAGCAGCTTAGGGACAGGCGAGCAGTACTTC,CASSLGTGEQYF
-,many,TRBJ2-1,TRBV20-1,TGCAGTGCCCTCGGGGTTTCTAATGAGCAGTTCTTC,CSALGVSNEQFF
-,few,TRBJ1-3,TRBV7-9,TGTGCCAGCAAGGAGACACCTGGAAACACCATATATTTT,CASKETPGNTIYF
-,few,TRBJ2-1,TRBV7-9,TGTGCCAGCAGCTGGGGAGGGGGTTATCACAATGAGCAGTTCTTC,CASSWGGGYHNEQFF
-,few,TRBJ1-1,TRBV7-9,TGTGCCAGCAGCTTTCCGGTTGCAGGCAGGGCGAACACTGAAGCTTTCTTT,CASSFPVAGRANTEAFF
TRBD1,few,TRBJ2-5,TRBV25-1,TGTGCCAGCACCTCGATGGTAACAGGGGAAGAGACCCAGTACTTC,CASTSMVTGEETQYF
-,few,TRBJ1-5,TRBV24-1,TGTGCCACCAGTCCAGGGAGTAGCAATCAGCCCCAGCATTTT,CATSPGSSNQPQHF
-,-,TRBJ2-2,TRBV6-1,TGTGCCAGCACGGTGGCGGACACCGGGGAGCTGTTTTTT,CASTVADTGELFF
-,-,TRBJ1-1,TRBV19,TGTGCCAGTAGTATGGGGGGGTCGAACACTGAAGCTTTCTTT,CASSMGGSNTEAFF
TRBD1,many,TRBJ2-2,TRBV7-6,TGTGCCAGCAGCTCGGGACAGTCCGGGGAGCTGTTTTTT,CASSSGQSGELFF
TRBD1,few,TRBJ2-7,TRBV6-1,TGTGCCAGCACTCTGTGGACAGGGGGTATCTACGAGCAGTACTTC,CASTLWTGGIYEQYF
-,-,TRBJ1-1,TRBV25-1,TGTGCCAGCAGTGAATCACACAGTCCGGAAGCTTTCTTT,CASSESHSPEAFF
-,many,TRBJ1-1,TRBV7-6,TGTGCCAGCAGCTTAGCGAGAGACACCGTCCTAGGAGCTTTCTTT,CASSLARDTVLGAFF